These 21 T cell receptor beta chains were all obtained from the same sample, sequenced in a study of T cells expressing NK-cell markers. TCRdb reanalyzed the 5' RACE reads and collapses them to one entry per CDR3 protein, without DNA. The record lists about 390,000 distinct CDR3 sequences, of which the ten most abundant hold roughly 10%. The sample was blood T cells: a sorted CD56 or NKG2C T cell subset, CD4+ or CD8+ T cells, or bulk PBMC T cells (not recorded which). Receptors originate from a woman aged 50 to 65 in good health.

The chain employs TRBV5-1 and TRBJ1-4; the TRBD1 assignment by TCRdb is unverifiable without DNA. CDR1 and CDR2 (germline): SGHRS, YFSETQ. The CDR3 runs 14 residues. The CDR3: CASSPTGGREKLFF.

The chain recombines TRBV5-1 with TRBJ1-4; absent DNA, TCRdb's TRBD1 call cannot be checked. CDR1 SGHRS and CDR2 YFSETQ come from the germline V gene. The CDR3 has 14 amino acids. The CDR3: CASRLQGYNEKLFF.

The chain joins TRBV5-1 to TRBJ2-3; TCRdb's D call, TRBD1, is unchecked because there is no DNA. CDR1 is SGHRS, CDR2 YFSETQ, per germline. The CDR3 is made up of 13 amino acids. The CDR3 sequence is CASGTGGTDTQYF.

The chain couples TRBV5-1 to TRBJ1-5; the TRBD1 assignment by TCRdb is unverifiable without DNA. CDR1 is SGHRS, CDR2 YFSETQ, per germline. The CDR3 extends over 14 amino acids. The CDR3 loop is CASSPGTDKGPQHF.

CDR3 residues: CASSSKAENSPLHF. The chain is built from TRBV7-8 and TRBJ1-6. The CDR3 spans 14 residues. Germline CDR1 is SGHVS and CDR2 is FQNEAQ.

The chain employs TRBV3-1 and TRBJ2-2; TCRdb designates TRBD1, a call that cannot be tested without DNA. The CDR3 is 13 residues long. Germline assignment: CDR1 LGHDT and CDR2 YNNKEL (reference sequence). CDR3 sequence: CASSNRGHRELFF. The whole variable domain, filled in from reference TRBV3-1 and TRBJ2-2, reads DTAVSQTPKYLVTQMGNDKSIKCEQNLGHDTMYWYKQDSKKFLKIMFSYNNKELIINETVPNRFSPKSPDKAHLNLHINSLELGDSAVYFCASSNRGHRELFFGEGSRLTVL.

V gene TRBV6-5 combines with J gene TRBJ2-7; TCRdb names TRBD1, which stays unverified in the absence of DNA. CDR1 and CDR2 (germline): MNHEY, SVGAGI. There are 15 residues in the CDR3. The CDR3 spells CASSRTGVIAYEQYF.

This sequence joins TRBV5-4 and TRBJ2-1; TCRdb indicates TRBD1, and absent DNA this call remains unverified. Germline values: CDR1 SGHNT, CDR2 YYREEE (reference sequence). This CDR3 has 16 amino acids. Here the CDR3 reads CASSGDGDGSYNEQFF.

The rearrangement uses TRBV28 and TRBJ2-3; the TCRdb call, TRBD2, lacks DNA for checking. This CDR3 has 14 amino acids. The germline gives CDR1 MDHEN, CDR2 SYDVKM. CDR3 loop: CAIMLAGGTDTQYF. The variable domain in full, completed from reference TRBV28 and TRBJ2-3, reads DVKVTQSSRYLVKRTGEKVFLECVQDMDHENMFWYRQDPGLGLRLIYFSYDVKMKEKGDIPEGYSVSREKKERFSLILESASTNQTSMYLCAIMLAGGTDTQYFGPGTRLTVL.

The J gene is TRBJ2-5, the V gene TRBV28. The CDR3 sequence is 15 residues long. Germline CDR1 and CDR2: MDHEN and SYDVKM. This CDR3 reads CASSLYGQLQETQYF.

The V and J genes are TRBV9 and TRBJ1-6. The CDR3 sequence is 15 residues long. Per germline, CDR1 SGDLS and CDR2 YYNGEE. CDR3: CASSVGSSYNSPLHF.

This rearrangement joins TRBV5-1 to TRBJ2-3; the D gene TCRdb calls, TRBD2, cannot be checked with no DNA. Germline loops: CDR1 SGHRS, CDR2 YFSETQ. The CDR3 contains 16 residues. CDR3 amino acids: CASSSNPRGRTDTQYF.

V is TRBV20-1 and J is TRBJ2-7. The germline V gene encodes CDR1 DFQATT and CDR2 SNEGSKA (reference sequence). CDR3 length: 15 amino acids. This CDR3 reads CSARDGQVKRYEQYF.

The chain links TRBV2 to TRBJ2-1; absent DNA, TCRdb's TRBD2 call cannot be checked. Germline-derived CDR1 and CDR2 are SNHLY and FYNNEI. CDR3 length: 19 residues. CDR3 sequence: CAKKAPGTSGTPAIDEQFF. Variable domain in full (rest from reference TRBV2 and TRBJ2-1): EPEVTQTPSHQVTQMGQEVILRCVPISNHLYFYWYRQILGQKVEFLVSFYNNEISEKSEIFDDQFSVERPDGSNFTLKIRSTKLEDSAMYFCAKKAPGTSGTPAIDEQFFGPGTRLTVL.

V is TRBV29-1 and J is TRBJ2-3; no DNA is available, so the TRBD2 call from TCRdb remains unchecked. Germline values: CDR1 SQVTM, CDR2 ANQGSEA. The CDR3 is 14 residues long. CDR3 region: CSVLEAGSTDTQYF.

The chain couples TRBV6-6 to TRBJ2-2; TCRdb gives TRBD1 as the D gene, but with no DNA this cannot be confirmed. Germline values: CDR1 MNHNY, CDR2 SVGAGI (reference sequence). This CDR3 has 13 amino acids. CDR3 protein: CASRDRGLGELFF.

The rearrangement links TRBV7-2 to TRBJ2-1; TCRdb selects TRBD2, and the lack of DNA leaves this call unchecked. Germline values: CDR1 SGHTA, CDR2 FQGNSA. The CDR3 has 16 amino acids. CDR3 residues: CASSLAGLAPFDEQFF.

The genes are TRBV7-6 and TRBJ2-1; TCRdb returns TRBD1, unconfirmable since there is no DNA. The CDR3 is 12 amino acids. Germline loops: CDR1 SGHVS, CDR2 FNYEAQ. The chain's CDR3 is CASSFSGPPGFF.

V is TRBV2 and J is TRBJ2-5. CDR1 SNHLY and CDR2 FYNNEI come from the germline V gene. This CDR3 spans 13 amino acids. CDR3 region: CASSDSRQETQYF. The variable domain in full, completed from reference TRBV2 and TRBJ2-5, reads EPEVTQTPSHQVTQMGQEVILRCVPISNHLYFYWYRQILGQKVEFLVSFYNNEISEKSEIFDDQFSVERPDGSNFTLKIRSTKLEDSAMYFCASSDSRQETQYFGPGTRLLVL.

This rearrangement joins TRBV19 to TRBJ2-7. Germline CDR1 LNHDA, CDR2 SQIVND (reference sequence). The CDR3 has 13 residues. The CDR3 is CASSIFLRYEQYF.

The V gene is TRBV7-9, the J gene TRBJ2-7; TCRdb picks TRBD2, but there is no DNA to check that call. CDR1 SEHNR and CDR2 FQNEAQ come from the germline V gene (reference sequence). The CDR3 length is 17 residues. The CDR3 sequence: CASSSHGTSGTSHEQYF.